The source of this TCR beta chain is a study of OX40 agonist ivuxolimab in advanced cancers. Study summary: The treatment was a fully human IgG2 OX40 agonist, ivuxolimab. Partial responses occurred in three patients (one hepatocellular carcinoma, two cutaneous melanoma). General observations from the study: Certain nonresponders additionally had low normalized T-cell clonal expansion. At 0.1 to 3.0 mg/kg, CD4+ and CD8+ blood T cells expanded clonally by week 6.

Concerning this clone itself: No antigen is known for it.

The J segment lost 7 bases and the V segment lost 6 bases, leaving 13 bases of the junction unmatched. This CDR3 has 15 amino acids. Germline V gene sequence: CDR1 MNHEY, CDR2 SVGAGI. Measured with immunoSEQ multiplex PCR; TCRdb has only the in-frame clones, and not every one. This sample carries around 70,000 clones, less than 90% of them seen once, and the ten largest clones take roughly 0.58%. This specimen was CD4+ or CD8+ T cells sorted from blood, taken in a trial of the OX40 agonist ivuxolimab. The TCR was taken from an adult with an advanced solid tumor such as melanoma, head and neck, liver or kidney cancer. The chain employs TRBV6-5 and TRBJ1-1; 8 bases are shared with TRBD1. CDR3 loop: CASSRGQGAIGEAFF. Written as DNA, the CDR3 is TGTGCCAGCAGCCGCGGCCAGGGGGCGATAGGTGAAGCTTTCTTT.